This T cell receptor beta chain was sequenced for a study of blood T cell repertoires in COVID-19. Study context: From T cells, B-cell-depleted T cells, or PBMCs came the material, which was cDNA or gDNA.

Authors' processing steps: Researchers report that nucleated cell counts were estimated from reference gene primer amplification. Here immunoSEQ multiplex PCR was the method, and the copy in TCRdb shows in-frame clones only, minus some. V and J calls and clone size are given by that table; D and trimming were obtained from the DNA. The profile covers 390,000 or so clones, with about nine tenths appearing a single time and about 1.5% taken by the ten largest. CDR3 length equals 15 residues. Per germline, CDR1 MRHNA and CDR2 SNTAGT. Losses at the gene ends were 6 bases for V and 6 bases for J; bases not matched to a gene: 6.

This sequence joins TRBV6-4 and TRBJ2-1, with 12 bases aligning to TRBD2. The source material was peripheral blood. This clonotype was obtained from a woman in her 30s with active or convalescent COVID-19. CDR3 DNA sequence: TGTGCCAGCAGGGAACTAGCGGGAGGTATCAATGAGCAGTTCTTC. Its translation: CASRELAGGINEQFF.